Shown below are 8 T cell receptor beta chains from a single sample sequenced in a study of blood T cell repertoires in COVID-19. The assay was immunoSEQ multiplex PCR, and TCRdb's table has in-frame clones only and misses some. The data show 65,000 to 90,000 clones, over 75% seen once. Input material: peripheral blood. These receptors all come from a human donor in a cohort sampled during active COVID-19.

The chain is built from TRBV18 and TRBJ2-1; D is perhaps TRBD2 (5 bases). Trimming stripped 1 base from V and 8 bases from J, with 6 bases between. Germline V gives CDR1 KGHSH, CDR2 LQKENI. This CDR3 region has 12 residues. CDR3 sequence reads: CASSPLGDEQFF. CDR3 DNA sequence: TGTGCCAGCTCACCACTGGGAGATGAGCAGTTCTTC.

The chain links TRBV15 to TRBJ1-6; D ambiguous. V lost 0 bases and J lost 7, with 13 bases in between. This CDR3 is built from 16 residues. Germline CDR1 is LNHNV and CDR2 is YYDKDF (reference sequence). In nucleotides, the CDR3 is TGTGCCACCAGCAGAGATCCCTTTTTAAGCAATTCACCCCTCCACTTT. Its protein is CATSRDPFLSNSPLHF.

This CDR3 is CASKNRDRGHYGYTF. The CDR3, as DNA: TGTGCCAGTAAAAATAGGGACAGGGGGCACTATGGCTACACCTTC. This rearrangement joins TRBV19 to TRBJ1-2, with 12 bases that match TRBD1. The CDR3 loop spans 15 amino acids. The V segment lost 7 bases and the J segment 3 bases; nucleotides outside the gene matches: 6. Germline CDR1 reads LNHDA; CDR2 reads SQIVND (reference sequence). The full variable domain, with the rest looked up from reference TRBV19 and TRBJ1-2, is DGGITQSPKYLFRKEGQNVTLSCEQNLNHDAMYWYRQDPGQGLRLIYYSQIVNDFQKGDIAEGYSVSREKKESFPLTVTSAQKNPTAFYLCASKNRDRGHYGYTFGSGTRLTVV.

The chain combines TRBV19 with TRBJ1-5; TRBD1 matches 8 bases. This CDR3 region has 14 residues. Per the germline V gene, CDR1 is LNHDA and CDR2 is SQIVND (reference sequence). Germline trimming cut 7 bases from V and 4 bases from J; bases unmatched to any gene: 6. The CDR3 DNA sequence: TGTGCCAGTACCGGGACAGGCGATAATCAGCCCCAGCATTTT. The encoded protein is CASTGTGDNQPQHF.

The chain has TRBV19 and TRBJ1-1, with D possibly matching TRBD1 (5 bases). The length of the CDR3 is 12 residues. Germline lookup yields CDR1 LNHDA and CDR2 SQIVND (reference sequence). The V gene lost 3 bases and the J gene lost 8 bases, with 10 bases spanning the gap. This CDR3 reads CASSIDPGEAFF. The CDR3 region has the DNA TGTGCCAGTAGTATTGACCCAGGGGAAGCTTTCTTT.

This chain links TRBV5-5 with TRBJ2-7, with TRBD2 identical over 8 bases. This CDR3 is 16 amino acids long. V shed 4 bases and J 5 bases; nucleotides not matched to a gene: 14. Germline values: CDR1 SGHKS, CDR2 YYEKEE (reference sequence). CDR3 in DNA: TGTGCCAGCAGCCCGGGACTAGGAAGCAGCATGCACGAGCAGTACTTC. This translates into CASSPGLGSSMHEQYF.

This sequence joins TRBV5-6 and TRBJ1-5; D possibly corresponds to TRBD1 (5 bases). The length of the CDR3 is 16 residues. V lost 3 bases and J lost 3, with 16 bases in between. Germline V gives CDR1 SGHDT, CDR2 YYEEEE. The CDR3 sequence is CASSSGLQKFNQPQHF. The DNA for the CDR3 is TGTGCCAGCAGCTCGGGACTCCAAAAATTCAATCAGCCCCAGCATTTT.

This chain joins TRBV28 and TRBJ1-1; 9 nucleotides line up with TRBD1. Germline CDR1 and CDR2: MDHEN and SYDVKM. With 3 bases clipped from V and 0 bases from J, the junction kept 5 bases outside the gene matches. The CDR3 loop spans 16 amino acids. DNA of the CDR3: TGTGCCAGCAGTTTGAGGACAGGGGCCATGAACACTGAAGCTTTCTTT. Translation gives CASSLRTGAMNTEAFF.